This T cell receptor (beta chain) was recovered during a study of blood T cell repertoires in COVID-19. Study at large: Some COVID-19 samples were acute and others convalescent; all came from the United States, Italy and Spain. The cDNA or gDNA used as material had been derived from T cells, B-cell-depleted T cells, or PBMCs.

Germline-derived CDR1 and CDR2 are MNHNS and SASEGT. Trimming pared 3 bases from V and 5 bases from J, leaving 13 bases between. The CDR3 spans 14 residues. In the original analysis: The authors estimated nucleated cell counts from reference gene primer amplification. Clones were sequenced by immunoSEQ multiplex PCR, and TCRdb holds only the in-frame ones, with some missing. V, J and clone size are taken as reported in that table, and D and trimming were inferred from the DNA itself. The sample includes more than 95,000 clones, about 80% seen only once; the top ten take 25%. The chain joins TRBV6-1 to TRBJ2-5; the D is unclear. This receptor was identified in a human donor in a cohort sampled during active COVID-19. Source material: peripheral blood. This CDR3 is CASSEQSSVETQYF. The DNA of the CDR3 is TGTGCCAGCAGTGAGCAATCGAGTGTGGAGACCCAGTACTTC.